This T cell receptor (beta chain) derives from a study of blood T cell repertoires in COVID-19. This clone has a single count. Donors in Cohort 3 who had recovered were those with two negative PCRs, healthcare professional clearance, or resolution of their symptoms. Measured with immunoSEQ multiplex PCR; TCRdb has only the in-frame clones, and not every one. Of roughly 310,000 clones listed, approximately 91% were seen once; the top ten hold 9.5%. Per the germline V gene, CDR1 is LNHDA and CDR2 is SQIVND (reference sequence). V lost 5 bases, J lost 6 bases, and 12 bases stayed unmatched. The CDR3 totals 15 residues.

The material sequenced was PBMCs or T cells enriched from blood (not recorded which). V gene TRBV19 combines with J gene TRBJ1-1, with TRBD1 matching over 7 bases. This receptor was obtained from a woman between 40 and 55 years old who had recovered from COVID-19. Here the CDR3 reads CASSQGAGGTAEAFF. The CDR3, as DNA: TGTGCCAGTAGTCAAGGGGCAGGGGGAACGGCTGAAGCTTTCTTT.